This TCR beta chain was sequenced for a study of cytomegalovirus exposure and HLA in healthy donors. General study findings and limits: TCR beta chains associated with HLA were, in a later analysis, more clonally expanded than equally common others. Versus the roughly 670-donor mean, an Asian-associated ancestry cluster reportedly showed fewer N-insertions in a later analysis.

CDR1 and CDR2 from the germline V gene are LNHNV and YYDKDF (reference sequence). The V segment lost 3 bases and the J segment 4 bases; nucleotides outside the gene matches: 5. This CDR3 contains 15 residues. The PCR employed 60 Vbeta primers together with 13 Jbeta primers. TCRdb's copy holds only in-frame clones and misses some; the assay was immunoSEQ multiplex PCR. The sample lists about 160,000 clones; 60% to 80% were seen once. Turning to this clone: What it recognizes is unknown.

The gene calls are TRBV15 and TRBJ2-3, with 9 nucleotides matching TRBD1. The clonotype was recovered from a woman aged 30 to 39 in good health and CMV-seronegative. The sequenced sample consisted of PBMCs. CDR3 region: CATSSGTGQADTQYF. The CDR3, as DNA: TGTGCCACCAGCAGCGGGACAGGGCAGGCAGATACGCAGTATTTT.